This T cell receptor (beta chain) is from a study of T-cell reconstitution after alpha-beta-depleted transplantation in children. A few counts support this clonotype. Its antigen remains unidentified. During its preparation, the TCRbeta library received unique molecular identifiers. In TCRdb, the PCR reads were re-called with MiXCR into one record per CDR3 protein. The data contain 600,000 or so distinct CDR3 sequences, 23% of them singletons. The CDR3 covers 15 residues. Germline V gene lookup returns CDR1 KGHSH and CDR2 LQKENI. Trimming pared 3 bases from V and 2 bases from J, leaving 14 bases between. Study outcomes and limitations: Several hundred expanded graft clones reportedly supplied alpha-beta T cells about two months after transplant.

V usage is TRBV18 and J usage is TRBJ2-7; D perhaps matches TRBD1 (6 bases). Sequencing was performed on PBMCs, mostly from graft donor cells, taken 360 days after TCRalphabeta/CD19-depleted stem cell transplant. This clonotype originated in a boy younger than two who had a stem cell transplant for acute myeloid leukemia, so the T cells may come from the graft donor. CDR3 coding DNA: TGTGCCAGCTCACCGAACAGGGTTTACGCCTACGAGCAGTACTTC. It codes for CASSPNRVYAYEQYF.